These T cell receptor beta chains were read from a single sample in a study of response to subunit inactivated influenza vaccine. TCRdb re-called the RT-PCR reads with MiXCR, one entry per CDR3 protein. The sample consists of about 620,000 distinct CDR3 sequences, 12% of them appearing once. The sequencing used PBMCs from blood, collected on the day of vaccination. These receptors were taken from a man in his fifties who received an inactivated influenza vaccine. The CDR3 runs from the conserved cysteine through the conserved F or W. Fields, in order: D gene, clone size, V gene, J gene, CDR3 protein, CDR3 DNA. D genes are given only for firm matches. Some rows mark clone size as missing; the rest say once, few, many or name a class of expanded clone.

D gene: TRBD2; clone size: NA; V gene: TRBV6-6; J gene: TRBJ2-7; CDR3 protein: CASSLSGGEQQYF; CDR3 DNA: TGTGCCAGCAGTCTATCGGGGGGGGAACAGCAGTACTTC
D gene: NA; clone size: few; V gene: TRBV4-3; J gene: TRBJ2-1; CDR3 protein: CASSQDAPDANEQFF; CDR3 DNA: TGCGCCAGCAGCCAAGATGCCCCGGACGCCAATGAGCAGTTCTTC
D gene: TRBD1; clone size: few; V gene: TRBV29-1; J gene: TRBJ2-2; CDR3 protein: CSAGLTGVLANTGELFF; CDR3 DNA: TGCAGCGCCGGTCTCACAGGGGTACTCGCGAACACCGGGGAGCTGTTTTTT
D gene: TRBD2; clone size: NA; V gene: TRBV6-2/TRBV6-3; J gene: TRBJ2-3; CDR3 protein: CASNPSGTSTDTQYF; CDR3 DNA: TGTGCCAGCAATCCTAGCGGGACCAGCACAGATACGCAGTATTTT
D gene: NA; clone size: few; V gene: TRBV9; J gene: TRBJ2-1; CDR3 protein: CASNLGQIYNEQFF; CDR3 DNA: TGTGCCAGCAACCTTGGACAGATATACAATGAGCAGTTCTTC
D gene: NA; clone size: few; V gene: TRBV5-1; J gene: TRBJ2-2; CDR3 protein: CASSFEIGRNTGELFF; CDR3 DNA: TGCGCCAGCAGCTTTGAGATCGGGAGAAACACCGGGGAGCTGTTTTTT
D gene: TRBD1; clone size: NA; V gene: TRBV19; J gene: TRBJ1-5; CDR3 protein: CASLDRDRMQPQHF; CDR3 DNA: TGTGCCAGTCTAGACCGGGACAGGATGCAGCCCCAGCATTTT
D gene: NA; clone size: few; V gene: TRBV20-1; J gene: TRBJ2-1; CDR3 protein: CSAGGGGTRKNEQFF; CDR3 DNA: TGCAGTGCTGGGGGTGGGGGGACCCGTAAAAATGAGCAGTTCTTC
D gene: TRBD1; clone size: few; V gene: TRBV9; J gene: TRBJ2-2; CDR3 protein: CASSGNRDRGYTGELFF; CDR3 DNA: TGTGCCAGCAGCGGCAACCGGGACAGGGGTTACACCGGGGAGCTGTTTTTT
D gene: TRBD1; clone size: NA; V gene: TRBV6-1; J gene: TRBJ2-5; CDR3 protein: CASTSKTKTGDETQYF; CDR3 DNA: TGTGCCAGCACCAGCAAAACGAAGACAGGGGACGAGACCCAGTACTTC
D gene: NA; clone size: few; V gene: TRBV10-3; J gene: TRBJ1-1; CDR3 protein: CAISEGQMNTEAFF; CDR3 DNA: TGTGCCATCAGTGAGGGACAGATGAACACTGAAGCTTTCTTT
D gene: TRBD1; clone size: few; V gene: TRBV6-1; J gene: TRBJ2-1; CDR3 protein: CASSPARDRVNEQFF; CDR3 DNA: TGTGCCAGCAGTCCTGCCCGGGACAGGGTCAATGAGCAGTTCTTC
D gene: NA; clone size: many; V gene: TRBV27; J gene: TRBJ2-7; CDR3 protein: CASSFPGGFEQYF; CDR3 DNA: TGTGCCAGCAGTTTCCCGGGTGGCTTTGAGCAGTACTTC
D gene: NA; clone size: few; V gene: TRBV7-8; J gene: TRBJ2-2; CDR3 protein: CASSLLVPKAGELFF; CDR3 DNA: TGTGCCAGCAGCTTATTAGTGCCCAAGGCCGGGGAGCTGTTTTTT
D gene: NA; clone size: few; V gene: TRBV6-6; J gene: TRBJ2-3; CDR3 protein: CASKVGTDTQYF; CDR3 DNA: TGTGCCAGCAAAGTGGGCACAGATACGCAGTATTTT
D gene: TRBD1; clone size: many; V gene: TRBV20-1; J gene: TRBJ1-1; CDR3 protein: CSARSRQGTDTEAFF; CDR3 DNA: TGCAGTGCTAGGTCGAGACAGGGGACCGATACTGAAGCTTTCTTT